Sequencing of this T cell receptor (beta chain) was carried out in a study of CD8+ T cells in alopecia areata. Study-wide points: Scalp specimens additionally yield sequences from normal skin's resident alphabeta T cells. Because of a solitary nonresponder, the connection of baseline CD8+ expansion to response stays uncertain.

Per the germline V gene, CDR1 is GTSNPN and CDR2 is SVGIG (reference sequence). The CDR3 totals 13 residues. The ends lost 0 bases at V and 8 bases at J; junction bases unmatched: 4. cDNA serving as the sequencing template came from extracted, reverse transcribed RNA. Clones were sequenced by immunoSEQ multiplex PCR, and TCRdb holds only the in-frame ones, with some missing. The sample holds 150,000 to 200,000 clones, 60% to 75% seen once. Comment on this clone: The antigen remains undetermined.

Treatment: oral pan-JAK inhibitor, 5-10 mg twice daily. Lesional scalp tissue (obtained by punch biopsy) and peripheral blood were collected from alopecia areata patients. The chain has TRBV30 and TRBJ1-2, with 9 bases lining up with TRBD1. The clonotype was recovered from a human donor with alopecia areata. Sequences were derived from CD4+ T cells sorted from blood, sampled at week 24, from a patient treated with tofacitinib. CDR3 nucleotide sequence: TGTGCCTGGAGTGTCGGGACAGGGTTCGGCTACACCTTC. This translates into CAWSVGTGFGYTF.